The 26 T cell receptor beta chains given below trace back to one sample, sequenced in a study of identical twins. MiXCR was run by TCRdb on the 5' RACE reads, yielding one entry per CDR3 protein. This table has 600,000 to 850,000 distinct CDR3 sequences, approximately 18% appearing once. These data were also filed under a second study, of T cells expressing NK-cell markers.

Sequences were obtained from PBMCs. These receptors came from a young woman in good health.

The rearrangement links TRBV24-1 to TRBJ1-1; 7 bases align to TRBD1. The CDR3 has 13 residues. The germline V gene encodes CDR1 KGHDR and CDR2 SFDVKD. The ends lost 3 bases at V and 6 bases at J; junction bases unmatched: 3. The CDR3 DNA sequence: TGTGCCACCAGTGATCCCGGGACAGCTGAAGCTTTCTTT. Residues: CATSDPGTAEAFF.

This clonotype appeared many times. The chain has TRBV6-1 and TRBJ1-4; unclear D gene. The V end was cut by 6 bases, the J end by 0 bases, with 8 bases between. The CDR3 contains 14 residues. CDR1 and CDR2 from the germline V gene are MNHNS and SASEGT. The CDR3 region is CASSRAATNEKLFF. In nucleotides, the CDR3 is TGTGCCAGCAGCCGGGCTGCAACTAATGAAAAACTGTTTTTT.

In this sample, this clonotype turned up a few times. The rearrangement uses TRBV7-9 and TRBJ1-4; tentative D call: TRBD1 (5 bases). V was pared by 2 bases and J by 7 bases, with 14 bases between. Germline CDR1 is SEHNR and CDR2 is FQNEAQ (reference sequence). The CDR3 totals 15 residues. This CDR3 reads CASSLSQGVVEKLFF. CDR3 DNA sequence: TGTGCCAGCAGCTTAAGCCAGGGTGTCGTTGAAAAACTGTTTTTT.

V is TRBV2 and J is TRBJ1-1, with D possibly matching TRBD1 (6 bases). Looked up from germline, CDR1 is SNHLY and CDR2 is FYNNEI. The length of the CDR3 is 14 residues. V shed 7 bases and J shed 0 bases, with 12 bases lying between them. CDR3 DNA sequence: TGTGCCAGCAACGAACAGGGATTGAACACTGAAGCTTTCTTT. It yields the protein CASNEQGLNTEAFF.

V is TRBV18 and J is TRBJ2-6; D gene ambiguous. Germline values: CDR1 KGHSH, CDR2 LQKENI. V gave up 3 bases and J gave up 0 bases, with 12 bases separating them. The CDR3 covers 17 residues. CDR3 amino acids: CASSPLDRNSGANVLTF. CDR3 DNA: TGTGCCAGCTCACCCCTGGACCGAAACTCTGGGGCCAACGTCCTGACTTTC.

J is TRBJ2-3 and V is TRBV11-1, with 13 bases matching TRBD2. This CDR3 comprises 18 residues. Germline V lookup: CDR1 SGHAT, CDR2 FQDESV (reference sequence). Unmatched junction bases numbered 11, after V lost 5 bases and J lost 3 bases. The CDR3, as DNA: TGTGCCAGCAGCACCACTAGCGGGGGGGCCGTGGGAACAGATACGCAGTATTTT. Its protein is CASSTTSGGAVGTDTQYF.

This sequence joins TRBV11-2 and TRBJ2-7; D is unresolved. The germline V gene encodes CDR1 SGHAT and CDR2 FQNNGV. The length of the CDR3 is 14 residues. V was trimmed by 2 bases and J by 0 bases, leaving 8 bases between them. The CDR3 reads CASSLMGYSYEQYF. The CDR3, as DNA: TGTGCCAGCAGCTTAATGGGTTACTCCTACGAGCAGTACTTC. Full variable domain (rest looked up from reference TRBV11-2 and TRBJ2-7): EAGVAQSPRYKIIEKRQSVAFWCNPISGHATLYWYQQILGQGPKLLIQFQNNGVVDDSQLPKDRFSAERLKGVDSTLKIQPAKLEDSAVYLCASSLMGYSYEQYFGPGTRLTVT.

The gene calls are TRBV2 and TRBJ1-5, with D possibly matching TRBD1 (5 bases). The germline V and J ends were trimmed by 7 bases and 2 bases, with 18 bases remaining between them. CDR1 SNHLY and CDR2 FYNNEI come from the germline V gene. The CDR3 has 16 amino acids. In nucleotides, the CDR3 is TGTGCCAGCACTCCTCAAAGAGCACAGGGCAATCAGCCCCAGCATTTT. This codes for CASTPQRAQGNQPQHF.

This clonotype has a count of ten or more. The rearrangement joins TRBV24-1 to TRBJ2-2; the D gene is possibly TRBD1 (6 bases). CDR1 is KGHDR, CDR2 SFDVKD, per germline. The CDR3 loop spans 13 amino acids. Between the trimmed V and J ends, which lost 5 bases and 4 bases, there was a span of 7 bases. The CDR3 is CATSGTATGELFF. The DNA of the CDR3 is TGTGCCACCAGTGGGACAGCCACCGGGGAGCTGTTTTTT.

This clonotype appeared a few times. This rearrangement joins TRBV7-9 to TRBJ2-7; the D gene is possibly TRBD2 (5 bases). CDR3 length equals 14 residues. Germline V CDR1 and CDR2: SEHNR, FQNEAQ (reference sequence). V lost 7 bases and J 3 bases, leaving 16 bases between the germline ends. The CDR3: CASMLDGVRYEQYF. The CDR3 region has the DNA TGTGCCAGCATGCTGGACGGGGTTCGCTACGAGCAGTACTTC.

Many counts were recorded for this clonotype. The rearrangement links TRBV7-2 to TRBJ1-5; a possible D gene is TRBD1 (6 bases). The CDR3 is made up of 15 amino acids. The V gene's germline CDR1 is SGHTA and CDR2 FQGNSA. Trimming took 1 base from V and 3 from J, leaving 10 bases between them. CDR3 residues: CASSLVGQFNQPQHF. In DNA form, the CDR3 reads TGTGCCAGCAGCTTAGTAGGACAGTTCAATCAGCCCCAGCATTTT.

In this sample, this clonotype turned up a few times. This chain connects TRBV27 to TRBJ2-3; tentative D call: TRBD2 (7 bases). The V end lost 8 bases, the J end lost 3 bases, and 15 bases lay between the germline ends. CDR1 is MNHEY and CDR2 is SMNVEV in the germline V gene (reference sequence). This CDR3 is built from 14 residues. The CDR3: CASGSGGRTDTQYF. DNA of the CDR3: TGTGCCAGCGGGTCGGGGGGCCGGACAGATACGCAGTATTTT.

This clonotype was detected a few times. The rearrangement links TRBV28 to TRBJ2-4, with a possible D match to TRBD2 (6 bases). Per germline, CDR1 MDHEN and CDR2 SYDVKM. The CDR3 consists of 15 residues. The V end was cut by 5 bases, the J end by 3 bases, with 14 bases between. CDR3 loop: CASSPGGASKNIQYF. CDR3 nucleotide sequence: TGTGCCAGCAGTCCAGGAGGGGCCAGCAAAAACATTCAGTACTTC.

This clonotype turned up a few times. The chain couples TRBV20-1 to TRBJ2-7; D not resolved. Germline-derived CDR1 and CDR2 are DFQATT and SNEGSKA (reference sequence). The V and J ends lost 0 bases and 5 bases respectively, with 5 bases between them. The CDR3 is 11 residues long. The CDR3 region has the DNA TGCAGTGCTAGAGATTACGACGAGCAGTACTTC. Translation: CSARDYDEQYF.

The chain combines TRBV20-1 with TRBJ2-7; 7 nucleotides agree with TRBD1. CDR3 length: 13 residues. Germline CDR1 and CDR2: DFQATT and SNEGSKA (reference sequence). The trim removed 7 bases at V and 1 base at J, leaving 7 bases unmatched. The CDR3 sequence is CSVSTGQSYEQYF. The CDR3 DNA reads as TGCAGTGTTTCGACAGGGCAATCCTACGAGCAGTACTTC.

The chain is built from TRBV5-1 and TRBJ2-1; D call uncertain. Germline V gives CDR1 SGHRS, CDR2 YFSETQ. The germline V and J ends were trimmed by 3 bases and 4 bases, with 17 bases remaining between them. The CDR3 totals 16 residues. As DNA, the CDR3 is TGCGCCAGCAGCTCGCATCCCACTCCTGGGTACAATGAGCAGTTCTTC. Amino acid sequence: CASSSHPTPGYNEQFF.

In this sample, this clonotype turned up a few times. The V call is TRBV7-2, the J call TRBJ1-5, with D unresolved. This CDR3 is built from 12 residues. The V end was cut by 5 bases, the J end by 11 bases, with 13 bases between. Germline assignment: CDR1 SGHTA and CDR2 FQGNSA. The CDR3 spells CASSTSEGAQHF. The CDR3 coding sequence is TGTGCCAGCAGCACGTCAGAGGGAGCCCAGCATTTT.

The sample holds a few counts of this clonotype. The chain carries TRBV27 and TRBJ2-5; 11 bases are shared with TRBD2. The CDR3 has 14 amino acids. Germline V gene data show CDR1 as MNHEY and CDR2 as SMNVEV (reference sequence). V lost 6 bases to trimming and J lost 5 bases; unmatched junction nucleotides: 5. The CDR3 loop reads CASRGLAALETQYF. The CDR3, as DNA: TGTGCCAGCAGGGGACTAGCGGCACTCGAGACCCAGTACTTC.

In its sample, this clonotype was seen a few times. V gene TRBV13 combines with J gene TRBJ2-2; D gene unclear. Germline loops: CDR1 PRHDT, CDR2 FYEKMQ (reference sequence). CDR3 size: 14 residues. Trimming stripped 6 bases from V and 0 bases from J, with 8 bases between. CDR3 in amino acids: CASRHATNTGELFF. DNA for the CDR3: TGTGCCAGCAGGCACGCAACGAACACCGGGGAGCTGTTTTTT.

CDR3 coding DNA: TGTGCCAGCAGCCCTGACCCGATTCTCTACGAGCAGTACTTC. Translating gives CASSPDPILYEQYF. The V and J genes are TRBV11-3 and TRBJ2-7; D unresolved. The CDR3 has 14 amino acids. Germline V CDR1 and CDR2: SGHNT, YENEEA. The V gene lost 5 bases and the J gene lost 3 bases, with 14 bases spanning the gap.

This chain uses TRBV20-1 with TRBJ2-3, with D perhaps matching TRBD2 (5 bases). The CDR3 spans 14 residues. V shed 8 bases and J shed 10 bases, with 25 bases lying between them. Germline V CDR1 and CDR2: DFQATT, SNEGSKA (reference sequence). CDR3 residues: CSLKHAAGGMAQYF. For the CDR3, the DNA is TGCAGTCTTAAGCACGCCGCAGGAGGTATGGCGCAGTATTTT.

This rearrangement joins TRBV10-3 to TRBJ2-3, with D possibly TRBD2 on 5 matching bases. The CDR3 is 15 amino acids. Trimming cost V 6 bases and J 5 bases, with 18 bases left between them. Germline V gene lookup returns CDR1 ENHRY and CDR2 SYGVKD. Here the CDR3 reads CAIRGGPNLGDTQYF. The DNA of the CDR3 is TGTGCCATCAGAGGAGGACCCAACCTAGGAGATACGCAGTATTTT.

The V call is TRBV24-1, the J call TRBJ2-1; the D gene is possibly TRBD1 (6 bases). V shed 4 bases and J shed 8 bases, with 8 bases lying between them. Germline assignment: CDR1 KGHDR and CDR2 SFDVKD. The CDR3 loop spans 12 amino acids. CDR3: CATSDRGHEQFF. CDR3 nucleotides: TGTGCCACCAGTGACAGGGGACATGAGCAGTTCTTC.

J is TRBJ2-7 and V is TRBV20-1, with 10 bases that match TRBD1. The CDR3 length is 13 residues. Germline V gene data show CDR1 as DFQATT and CDR2 as SNEGSKA (reference sequence). The trim removed 6 bases at V and 5 bases at J, leaving 7 bases unmatched. The CDR3 region is CSAPRDRGHEQYF. The CDR3 bases are TGCAGTGCCCCCCGGGACAGGGGCCACGAGCAGTACTTC.

This sequence joins TRBV12-3 or TRBV12-4 and TRBJ2-1, with no clear D. Trimming stripped 7 bases from V and 5 bases from J, with 9 bases between. The CDR3 runs to 12 residues. CDR3 loop: CASTRRNNEQFF. The DNA for the CDR3 is TGTGCCAGCACCCGACGGAACAATGAGCAGTTCTTC.

A few counts support this clonotype. The V gene is TRBV20-1, the J gene TRBJ1-2; a possible D gene is TRBD1 (6 bases). The CDR3 length is 12 residues. Germline lookup yields CDR1 DFQATT and CDR2 SNEGSKA (reference sequence). Trimming took off 5 bases at V and 7 bases at J, with 14 bases between the two ends. The CDR3 loop is CSAQQGSGGYTF. DNA of the CDR3: TGCAGTGCTCAGCAGGGGAGCGGTGGCTACACCTTC.